This TCR beta chain stems from a study of cytomegalovirus exposure and HLA in healthy donors. Broader study findings: V- and J-gene trimming in TCR beta was tied to a missense DCLRE1C variant by an analysis performed later. Data from an earlier analysis indicated that most TCR beta V segments were productive either about 87% or about 30% of the time.

CDR1 is SSHAT, CDR2 FNYEAQ, per germline (reference sequence). The CDR3 extends over 14 amino acids. The PCR ran on 60 Vbeta and 13 Jbeta primers. Only in-frame clones appear in the TCRdb table, and some are missing; sequencing was by immunoSEQ multiplex PCR. The sample carries about 160,000 clones, 60% to 85% recorded once. As regards this clone: As yet, its antigen is unknown.

The chain couples TRBV7-7 to TRBJ1-3, with D tentatively TRBD1 (6 bases). The receptor was derived from a woman aged 25 to 39 in good health and CMV-seronegative. The specimen sequenced was PBMCs. In nucleotides, the CDR3 is TGTGCTAGCCGAGCCCAGGGGTCTGGAAACACCATATATTTT. Translating gives CASRAQGSGNTIYF.